The following is a T cell receptor (beta chain) sequence with its context. Its specificity is not known. The PBMCs were taken from under 12 ml of fresh peripheral blood. V shed 6 bases, J shed 3 bases, and the junction held 9 bases outside the gene matches. Germline lookup yields CDR1 MNHNS and CDR2 SASEGT. This CDR3 is built from 15 residues. The data originate from a study of Graves' ophthalmopathy and Graves' hyperthyroidism. The authors amplified TCR beta CDR3 regions, and they did so from RNA transcripts for repertoire sequencing. The workflow started with a first-round RT-PCR run with HTBI primers and then moved on to a second-round multiplex PCR. From the multiplex PCR reads, TCRdb called clonotypes with MiXCR, one entry per CDR3 protein. In the table there are hundreds of thousands of distinct CDR3 sequences, roughly 21% of which are singletons. The study's findings and limits: Detected in blood as well were most expanded thyroid clonotypes with frequency above 0.001. The study's model predicted ophthalmopathy progression at over 55% sensitivity and about 72% specificity.

The chain is built from TRBV6-1 and TRBJ2-7; 9 bases agree with TRBD1. The sequenced sample consisted of peripheral blood. This TCR was sampled from a woman younger than 30 with stable Graves' hyperthyroidism. This chain's CDR3 is CASRQQGARFYEQYF. The CDR3 region has the DNA TGTGCCAGCAGACAACAGGGGGCGAGGTTCTACGAGCAGTACTTC.